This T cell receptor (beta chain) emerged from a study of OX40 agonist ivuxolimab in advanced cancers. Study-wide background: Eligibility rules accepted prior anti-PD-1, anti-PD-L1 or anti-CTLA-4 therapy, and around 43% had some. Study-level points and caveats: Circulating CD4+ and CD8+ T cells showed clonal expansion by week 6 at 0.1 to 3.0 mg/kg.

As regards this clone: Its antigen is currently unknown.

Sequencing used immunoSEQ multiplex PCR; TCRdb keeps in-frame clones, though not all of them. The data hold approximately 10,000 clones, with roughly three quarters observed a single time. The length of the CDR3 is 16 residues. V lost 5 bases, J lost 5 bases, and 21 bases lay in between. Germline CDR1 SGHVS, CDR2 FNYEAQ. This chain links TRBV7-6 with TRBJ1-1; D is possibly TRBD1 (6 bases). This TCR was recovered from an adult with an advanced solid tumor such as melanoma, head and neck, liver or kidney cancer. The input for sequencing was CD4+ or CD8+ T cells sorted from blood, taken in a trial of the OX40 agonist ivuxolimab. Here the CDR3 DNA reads TGTGCCAGCAGCCCCCTCGGAGGAGGGGGGTTGACTGAAGCTTTCTTT. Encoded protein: CASSPLGGGGLTEAFF.